The sample holds one count of the clone carrying this TCR beta chain. This specimen comes from a study of technical replicates of blood from a few donors. TCRdb's copy holds only in-frame clones and misses some; the assay was immunoSEQ multiplex PCR. The sample records approximately 73,000 clones, about 90% being singletons. The CDR3 runs to 15 residues. The V end lost 4 bases, the J end lost 0 bases, and 11 bases lay between the germline ends. Looked up from germline, CDR1 is MNHNY and CDR2 is SVGAGI (reference sequence). This chain connects TRBV6-6 to TRBJ2-3; D is perhaps TRBD2 (5 bases). This clonotype originated in a human donor in good health. The sequencing sample was made of T cells isolated from PBMCs. CDR3 DNA: TGTGCCAGCAGTTCCAGACGGACTAGCACAGATACGCAGTATTTT. As protein: CASSSRRTSTDTQYF.